This TCR beta chain came from a study of blood T cell repertoires in COVID-19. In the study overall: Some COVID-19 samples were acute and others convalescent; all came from the United States, Italy and Spain. PBMCs, B-cell-depleted T cells, or T cells were the source of the cDNA or gDNA that made up the material.

Authors' processing steps: Reference gene primer amplification gave estimated nucleated cell counts. Only in-frame clones appear in the TCRdb table, and some are missing; sequencing was by immunoSEQ multiplex PCR. V and J calls and clone size come straight from that table; D and trimming were deduced from the DNA. This sample has 130,000 to 150,000 clones, with approximately 88% found just once. Germline V gene sequence: CDR1 SGHRS, CDR2 YFSETQ. The ends were cut back, 6 bases at V and 8 bases at J, with 23 bases in the middle. CDR3 size: 16 residues. The TCR comes from a woman aged 50 to 60 with acute or convalescent COVID-19. Sequencing was done on a sample of peripheral blood. The rearrangement joins TRBV5-1 to TRBJ2-2; perhaps TRBD2 as D (5 bases). The CDR3 bases are TGCGCCAGCACCTCCCGGGGTTCCGTTCTTACGGGGGAGCTGTTTTTT. Its protein product is CASTSRGSVLTGELFF.